The T cell receptor (beta chain) under discussion was sequenced for a study of cytomegalovirus exposure and HLA in healthy donors. Whole-study findings and limits: Reportedly, diagnosis of cytomegalovirus status by the classifier showed high specificity and sensitivity. TCR beta sequences numbering 16,951 were associated with HLA alleles at 0.05 false discovery rate in a later analysis. An analysis done earlier found most TCR beta V segments productive about 90% or about 30% of the time. Equally common other TCR beta chains were less clonally expanded than HLA-associated ones, a later analysis found.

The PCR was carried out with 60 Vbeta primers and 13 Jbeta primers. Generated by immunoSEQ multiplex PCR, the TCRdb table keeps only in-frame clones and is missing some. The sample consists of around 120,000 clones, about 82% of them appearing once. The CDR3 is 17 residues long. Germline values: CDR1 ENHRY, CDR2 SYGVKD. Trimming cost V 4 bases and J 6 bases; bases outside gene matches: 7. This clone is a singleton in its sample. Its antigen is currently unknown. The specimen sequenced was PBMCs. The sequence was obtained from a boy aged 5 to 17 in good health and CMV-seronegative. The chain is built from TRBV10-3 and TRBJ2-2; 14 bases are a match to TRBD2. The CDR3 region has the DNA TGTGCCATCAGTGCCCGGACTAGCGGGAGGATCCCCGGGGAGCTGTTTTTT. The encoded protein is CAISARTSGRIPGELFF.